The 20 T cell receptor beta chains reported below all come from one sample, sequenced in a study of cytomegalovirus exposure and HLA in healthy donors. PCR employed 60 Vbeta and 13 Jbeta primers. Using immunoSEQ multiplex PCR, the repertoire was profiled, and TCRdb retains in-frame clones only, with some absent. This table holds more than 80,000 clones, roughly 80% found once. Sequenced: PBMCs. Every receptor here comes from a man aged 60 to 69 in good health and CMV-seronegative.

This chain joins TRBV6-5 and TRBJ1-2; D is possibly TRBD1 (5 bases). The germline CDR1 and CDR2 sequences are MNHEY and SVGAGI. V shed 5 bases and J shed 2 bases, with 9 bases lying between them. The CDR3 has 13 amino acids. The CDR3 DNA reads TGTGCCAGCAGTACCGACAGAAACTATGGCTACACCTTC. Its translation: CASSTDRNYGYTF.

The gene calls are TRBV5-1 and TRBJ1-3, with TRBD1 as a possible D gene (5 bases). Germline V gives CDR1 SGHRS, CDR2 YFSETQ. Deletions cut 3 bases from V and 7 bases from J, with 14 bases between. This CDR3 comprises 14 residues. The CDR3 nucleotides read TGCGCCAGCAGCTCCGGTGGGGAGGGGAACACCATATATTTT. Its protein product is CASSSGGEGNTIYF.

The V gene is TRBV2, the J gene TRBJ2-2; the match to TRBD2 covers 8 bases. This CDR3 contains 17 residues. Germline-derived CDR1 and CDR2 are SNHLY and FYNNEI. Trimming at V came to 6 bases and at J to 2 bases, leaving 11 bases not matched to a gene. The chain's CDR3 is CASSGGGHQSNTGELFF. The CDR3 nucleotides read TGTGCCAGCAGCGGGGGGGGACACCAAAGTAACACCGGGGAGCTGTTTTTT.

In this sample, this clone turned up a few times. The gene calls are TRBV7-9 and TRBJ2-3; tentative D call: TRBD1 (6 bases). The ends were cut back, 5 bases at V and 3 bases at J, with 18 bases in the middle. CDR1 SEHNR and CDR2 FQNEAQ come from the germline V gene (reference sequence). CDR3 size: 16 residues. The CDR3 is CASSTRQDTGTDTQYF. CDR3 in DNA: TGTGCCAGCAGCACTAGACAGGACACTGGAACAGATACGCAGTATTTT.

CDR3 protein: CASSLSLGLNNEQFF. The CDR3 bases are TGTGCCAGCAGTTTAAGTCTGGGGCTCAACAATGAGCAGTTCTTC. This chain connects TRBV6-5 to TRBJ2-1, with TRBD1 as a possible D gene (5 bases). The V end was cut by 4 bases, the J end by 5 bases, with 15 bases between. The CDR3 runs to 15 residues. The germline CDR1 and CDR2 sequences are MNHEY and SVGAGI.

The rearrangement uses TRBV7-3 and TRBJ2-3, with 13 positions matching TRBD2. The junction had 8 bases not matched to a gene; V was cut back by 5 bases and J by 6 bases. The CDR3 contains 16 residues. CDR1 and CDR2 (germline): SGHTA, FQGTGA. CDR3 in amino acids: CASSESGLAGEDTQYF. CDR3 coding DNA: TGTGCCAGCAGCGAATCCGGACTAGCGGGGGAGGATACGCAGTATTTT.

Only one count was recorded for this clone. The V gene is TRBV28, the J gene TRBJ2-5; 7 nucleotides match TRBD1. CDR1 and CDR2 (germline): MDHEN, SYDVKM. With 5 bases clipped from V and 6 bases from J, the junction kept 12 bases outside the gene matches. This CDR3 is built from 15 residues. The CDR3 sequence: CASSRTGTSPKTQYF. The CDR3 DNA reads as TGTGCCAGCAGTAGGACAGGCACCTCTCCCAAGACCCAGTACTTC. Based on the CDR3 plus reference TRBV28 and TRBJ2-5, the full variable domain is DVKVTQSSRYLVKRTGEKVFLECVQDMDHENMFWYRQDPGLGLRLIYFSYDVKMKEKGDIPEGYSVSREKKERFSLILESASTNQTSMYLCASSRTGTSPKTQYFGPGTRLLVL.

The chain uses TRBV4-2 and TRBJ2-7; D perhaps matches TRBD1 (6 bases). Between the trimmed V and J ends, which lost 1 base and 7 bases, there was a span of 20 bases. There are 16 residues in the CDR3. Germline V gives CDR1 LGHNA, CDR2 YNFKEQ. The CDR3 DNA follows: TGTGCCAGCAGCCAAGCCCCAGGGGTATCATTGTGGGAGCAGTACTTC. Residues: CASSQAPGVSLWEQYF.

CDR3 sequence reads: CASSLAKRSSSYEQYF. Written as DNA, the CDR3 is TGTGCCAGCAGCTTAGCGAAGCGGTCGAGCTCCTACGAGCAGTACTTC. The rearrangement joins TRBV7-8 to TRBJ2-7, with D possibly being TRBD2 (5 bases). The V gene's germline CDR1 is SGHVS and CDR2 FQNEAQ. V was clipped by 0 bases and J by 0 bases, with 12 bases between them. This CDR3 comprises 16 residues.

The rearrangement joins TRBV18 to TRBJ1-1; D gene uncertain. The V gene's germline CDR1 is KGHSH and CDR2 LQKENI. The CDR3 has 14 residues. Trimming pared 2 bases from V and 2 bases from J, leaving 9 bases between. CDR3 region: CASSPAGGNTEAFF. CDR3 coding DNA: TGTGCCAGCTCACCAGCGGGCGGCAACACTGAAGCTTTCTTT.

V gene TRBV19 combines with J gene TRBJ1-5; 11 bases match TRBD1. CDR1 LNHDA and CDR2 SQIVND come from the germline V gene (reference sequence). The CDR3 totals 14 residues. V was pared by 6 bases and J by 5 bases, with 3 bases of the junction left unmatched. CDR3 residues: CASSPGQGDQPQHF. CDR3 bases: TGTGCCAGTAGCCCGGGACAGGGGGATCAGCCCCAGCATTTT.

This sequence joins TRBV5-1 and TRBJ2-1, with TRBD2 as a possible D gene (5 bases). Germline V gives CDR1 SGHRS, CDR2 YFSETQ. Trimming cost V 4 bases and J 12 bases, with 14 bases left between them. The CDR3 sequence is 12 residues long. CDR3 bases: TGCGCCAGCAGCCCCGGCGGGCTCGGGCAGTTCTTC. Protein: CASSPGGLGQFF.

The rearrangement links TRBV5-6 to TRBJ2-7; 11 bases are shared with TRBD1. The CDR3 consists of 14 residues. Germline V gene sequence: CDR1 SGHDT, CDR2 YYEEEE. In DNA, the CDR3 is TGTGCCAGCAGCTTCAGGCAAGGACAGGGGGCCCCGTCGGTC. Translated, it gives CASSFRQGQGAPSV.

This chain joins TRBV6-6 and TRBJ2-5, with D perhaps matching TRBD1 (5 bases). The V end was cut by 5 bases, the J end by 1 base, with 11 bases between. Germline-derived CDR1 and CDR2 are MNHNY and SVGAGI (reference sequence). CDR3 length: 14 residues. The CDR3 here is CASSTQGFQETQYF. CDR3 DNA: TGTGCCAGCAGTACTCAGGGCTTCCAAGAGACCCAGTACTTC.

This rearrangement joins TRBV6-6 to TRBJ2-7, with TRBD2 matching over 10 bases. The germline V gene has CDR1 MNHNY and CDR2 SVGAGI (reference sequence). Trimming cost V 8 bases and J 0 bases; bases outside gene matches: 4. The CDR3 has 14 amino acids. DNA of the CDR3: TGTGCCAGCCGAACTAGCGGGACCTCCTACGAGCAGTACTTC. Residues: CASRTSGTSYEQYF.

J is TRBJ2-7 and V is TRBV7-9, with 8 positions matching TRBD1. Looked up from germline, CDR1 is SEHNR and CDR2 is FQNEAQ (reference sequence). Unmatched junction bases numbered 5, after V lost 3 bases and J lost 4 bases. The CDR3 is made up of 14 amino acids. The CDR3 loop reads CASSLDRAPYEQYF. In nucleotides, the CDR3 is TGTGCCAGCAGCTTGGACAGGGCCCCTTACGAGCAGTACTTC.

This clone was seen a single time. The chain uses TRBV7-3 and TRBJ2-1, with D perhaps matching TRBD2 (6 bases). The ends were cut back, 6 bases at V and 1 base at J, with 13 bases in the middle. Germline V CDR1 and CDR2: SGHTA, FQGTGA. The CDR3 is 15 residues long. The CDR3 sequence is CASRRDSNSYNEQFF. CDR3 coding DNA: TGTGCCAGCAGACGGGACTCCAATTCCTACAATGAGCAGTTCTTC.

The chain links TRBV5-1 to TRBJ2-1, with a possible D match to TRBD1 (6 bases). CDR3 length: 13 residues. The V end was cut by 2 bases, the J end by 4 bases, with 7 bases between. The germline CDR1 and CDR2 sequences are SGHRS and YFSETQ. CDR3 DNA: TGCGCCAGCAGCTTCGGACAGTACAATGAGCAGTTCTTC. It is translated as CASSFGQYNEQFF.

This clone has just a few counts. The chain couples TRBV5-1 to TRBJ1-3, with TRBD1 matching 8 bases. Germline V gene sequence: CDR1 SGHRS, CDR2 YFSETQ. The junction had 8 bases not matched to a gene; V was cut back by 3 bases and J by 0 bases. The CDR3 sequence is 17 residues long. This chain's CDR3 is CASSSGQAYYSGNTIYF. CDR3 DNA: TGCGCCAGCAGCTCGGGACAGGCCTATTACTCTGGAAACACCATATATTTT.

This clone was recorded once. V and J are TRBV29-1 and TRBJ2-5; TRBD2 agrees at 7 bases. Germline V gene sequence: CDR1 SQVTM, CDR2 ANQGSEA. This CDR3 has 13 residues. The V and J ends lost 4 bases and 2 bases, in that order; junction bases with no gene match: 4. The CDR3 reads CSVAGLVQETQYF. CDR3 nucleotide sequence: TGCAGCGTTGCTGGACTAGTACAAGAGACCCAGTACTTC.